This TCR beta chain was retrieved from a study of T cells in Graves' hyperthyroidism and ophthalmopathy. Whole-study context: Peripheral blood was drawn at first diagnosis, prior to all treatment.

Findings and caveats of the study: Model-based prediction identified ophthalmopathy a median around 6.7 months prior to its onset.

Note on this clonotype: What it binds is not known.

It was considered stable Graves' hyperthyroidism when ophthalmopathy did not progress within 18 months. Exclusions: uncontrolled infection, other autoimmune disease, pregnancy, lactation. Regions amplified from RNA transcripts were the TCR beta CDR3 regions. First-round RT-PCR with HTBI primers amplified the TCR CDR3 region. TCRdb analysed the multiplex PCR reads with MiXCR anew, one entry per CDR3 protein. The profile covers a few hundred thousand distinct CDR3 sequences, with 15% to 19% appearing a single time and roughly 14% taken by the ten largest. The CDR3 length is 12 residues. V shed 5 bases and J shed 9 bases, with 13 bases lying between them. CDR1 and CDR2 (germline): MNHNS, SASEGT.

This chain uses TRBV6-1 with TRBJ1-1; D remains ambiguous. The sequence derives from a young woman with Graves' hyperthyroidism. The sequenced sample consisted of blood. CDR3 in DNA: TGTGCCAGCAGTTCCCCGTTTGGCCAAGCTTTCTTT. Translation: CASSSPFGQAFF.